The sequence of this T cell receptor (beta chain) was determined in a study of cytomegalovirus exposure and HLA in healthy donors. Study as a whole: In an early release, HLA-typed donors contributed tens of millions of unique TCR sequences.

Amplification used 60 Vbeta primers and 13 Jbeta primers. Here immunoSEQ multiplex PCR was the method, and the copy in TCRdb shows in-frame clones only, minus some. The repertoire includes around 110,000 clones, around 79% of them detected once, and 3% to 4% sits in the top ten. Findings and limits, study-wide: Later analysis identified a missense DCLRE1C variant that was linked to TCR beta V- and J-gene trimming. In an earlier analysis, most TCR beta V segments were productive about 87% or about 30% of the time. A later analysis showed that HLA-associated TCR beta chains had undergone more clonal expansion than equally common others.

The germline V gene encodes CDR1 KGHSH and CDR2 LQKENI. The CDR3 consists of 16 residues. V shed 6 bases and J shed 0 bases, with 15 bases lying between them. Points on this clone: Its antigen is unidentified.

This clonotype originated in a man aged 55 to 70 in good health and CMV-seronegative. This chain connects TRBV18 to TRBJ1-5; TRBD1 is a possible D gene (5 bases). Sequencing used PBMCs. CDR3 region: CASSPLGGASNQPQHF. The CDR3 DNA reads as TGTGCCAGCTCCCCTTTAGGTGGGGCTAGCAATCAGCCCCAGCATTTT. The full variable domain, with the rest looked up from reference TRBV18 and TRBJ1-5, is NAGVMQNPRHLVRRRGQEARLRCSPMKGHSHVYWYRQLPEEGLKFMVYLQKENIIDESGMPKERFSAEFPKEGPSILRIQQVVRGDSAAYFCASSPLGGASNQPQHFGDGTRLSIL.